This T cell receptor beta chain appears in the sequencing data of a study of metastatic and nonmetastatic thyroid tumors. Study context: From malignant and benign thyroid patients, repertoires in blood and in tumor or nodule tissue were compared. Study observations and caveats: Benign nodules were reported to have significantly lower TCR beta diversity than malignant thyroid tumors, in blood and tumor.

The table lists this clone with a few counts. Its cognate antigen is unknown. Original analysis: Using the CDR3 differences seen across clinicopathological groups, the authors built a distant-metastasis classifier for papillary thyroid cancer, which was meant to discriminate distant-metastatic patients. TCRdb ran MiXCR on the PCR reads. These V and J calls are TCRdb output, not the study's own analysis. The table has about 48,000 clones, roughly a fifth seen once. No patient had received any treatment before thyroid surgery. Deletions cut 10 bases from V and 3 bases from J, with 0 bases between. The CDR3 contains 8 residues. Germline assignment: CDR1 LGHNT and CDR2 FRNRAP.

The gene calls are TRBV12-5 and TRBJ1-2; D ambiguous. This TCR was recovered from a male donor with papillary thyroid cancer or a benign thyroid nodule (not recorded which). Some clones in this sample may be carry-over from other donors' samples. The specimen sequenced was blood. CDR3 sequence reads: CANYGYTF. CDR3 nucleotide sequence: TGTGCTAACTATGGCTACACCTTC.